The next 24 T cell receptor beta chains were all read from a single sample in a study of blood T cell repertoires in COVID-19. Generated by immunoSEQ multiplex PCR, the TCRdb table keeps only in-frame clones and is missing some. Among over 90,000 clones listed, 87% were seen once. Sequenced sample: peripheral blood. These receptors all stem from a man aged 45-65 years in a cohort sampled during active COVID-19.

This sequence joins TRBV27 and TRBJ2-1; TRBD2 matches at 13 bases. Germline V lookup: CDR1 MNHEY, CDR2 SMNVEV (reference sequence). This CDR3 is built from 16 residues. After removal of 5 bases from V and 7 bases from J, the junction contained 8 bases not matched to a gene. The CDR3 here is CASSMQGLAGWNEQFF. Written as DNA, the CDR3 is TGTGCCAGCAGTATGCAGGGACTAGCGGGGTGGAATGAGCAGTTCTTC.

This rearrangement joins TRBV7-2 to TRBJ1-1; 9 bases are a match to TRBD1. V lost 5 bases to trimming and J lost 1 base; unmatched junction nucleotides: 11. The CDR3 spans 17 residues. Germline V CDR1 and CDR2: SGHTA, FQGNSA. The CDR3: CASSPRGQGVGNTEAFF. The DNA of the CDR3 is TGTGCCAGCAGCCCCAGGGGACAGGGAGTAGGGAACACTGAAGCTTTCTTT. Variable domain in full (rest from reference TRBV7-2 and TRBJ1-1): GAGVSQSPSNKVTEKGKDVELRCDPISGHTALYWYRQSLGQGLEFLIYFQGNSAPDKSGLPSDRFSAERTGGSVSTLTIQRTQQEDSAVYLCASSPRGQGVGNTEAFFGQGTRLTVV.

The chain is built from TRBV7-2 and TRBJ2-5, with TRBD2 identical over 11 bases. The CDR3 has 16 amino acids. Germline CDR1 reads SGHTA; CDR2 reads FQGNSA. After removal of 1 base from V and 1 base from J, the junction contained 2 bases not matched to a gene. The chain's CDR3 is CASSLVGTSGQETQYF. The CDR3 nucleotides are TGTGCCAGCAGCTTAGTGGGGACTAGCGGCCAAGAGACCCAGTACTTC.

The chain uses TRBV5-1 and TRBJ2-7; 9 bases align to TRBD2. J was trimmed by 5 bases and V by 2 bases; bases with no gene match: 14. Germline CDR1 is SGHRS and CDR2 is YFSETQ. The CDR3 is 17 amino acids. CDR3 sequence (DNA): TGCGCCAGCAGCTTTATCGGTCCGGCGGGAGGGTTCCACGAGCAGTACGTC. Translation gives CASSFIGPAGGFHEQYV.

The chain combines TRBV4-3 with TRBJ1-1, with D possibly matching TRBD1 (6 bases). From germline, CDR1 is LGHNA and CDR2 YSLEER. The length of the CDR3 is 14 residues. Trimming pared 2 bases from V and 5 bases from J, leaving 12 bases between. The DNA for the CDR3 is TGCGCCAGCAGCCAAACTACAGGGAATACTGAAGCTTTCTTT. Its translation: CASSQTTGNTEAFF.

The chain employs TRBV7-9 and TRBJ1-1; 7 positions agree with TRBD1. V was pared by 1 base and J by 8 bases, with 7 bases of the junction left unmatched. The CDR3 is 14 residues long. Germline loops: CDR1 SEHNR, CDR2 FQNEAQ (reference sequence). CDR3 protein: CASSLEQGIGEAFF. The CDR3 DNA follows: TGTGCCAGCAGCTTAGAACAGGGGATCGGAGAAGCTTTCTTT.

The chain combines TRBV18 with TRBJ2-5, with D unresolved. The CDR3 contains 15 residues. Trimming left V 6 bases short and J 5 bases short, with 19 bases between. The germline CDR1 and CDR2 sequences are KGHSH and LQKENI. The CDR3 here is CASSGASHSAETQYF. The CDR3 coding sequence is TGTGCCAGCTCCGGTGCGAGTCATTCTGCGGAGACCCAGTACTTC.

This rearrangement joins TRBV29-1 to TRBJ1-2, with D perhaps matching TRBD1 (5 bases). Germline CDR1 SQVTM, CDR2 ANQGSEA. The V end lost 1 base, the J end lost 4 bases, and 13 bases lay between the germline ends. This CDR3 has 14 amino acids. The CDR3 DNA follows: TGCAGCGTTGAAGGTGGTACAGGAGTCTATGGCTACACCTTC. This encodes CSVEGGTGVYGYTF.

CDR3 sequence: CASSARLAGGEDTQYF. CDR3 bases: TGTGCCAGCAGTGCCCGACTAGCGGGGGGCGAAGATACGCAGTATTTT. This chain connects TRBV2 to TRBJ2-3; 13 positions match TRBD2. CDR1 and CDR2 from the germline V gene are SNHLY and FYNNEI. The J segment lost 5 bases and the V segment lost 4 bases, leaving 6 bases of the junction unmatched. The CDR3 is 16 amino acids. Full variable domain (rest looked up from reference TRBV2 and TRBJ2-3): EPEVTQTPSHQVTQMGQEVILRCVPISNHLYFYWYRQILGQKVEFLVSFYNNEISEKSEIFDDQFSVERPDGSNFTLKIRSTKLEDSAMYFCASSARLAGGEDTQYFGPGTRLTVL.

This clone turned up a few times. V gene TRBV7-9 combines with J gene TRBJ1-4; maybe TRBD1 (5 bases). Germline-derived CDR1 and CDR2 are SEHNR and FQNEAQ (reference sequence). The CDR3 is made up of 15 amino acids. Trimming shortened V by 1 base and J by 8 bases, and 14 bases separated the two germline ends. The CDR3 DNA reads TGTGCCAGCAGCTTAGGCGGGGCGTCGGGGGAAAAACTGTTTTTT. Translating it yields CASSLGGASGEKLFF.

The V gene is TRBV28, the J gene TRBJ2-7; TRBD2 is a possible D gene (6 bases). Trimming removed 4 bases from V and 1 base from J, with 11 bases in between. CDR3 length: 14 amino acids. Germline-derived CDR1 and CDR2 are MDHEN and SYDVKM. CDR3 region: CASSYGGRSYEQYV. In DNA, the CDR3 is TGTGCCAGCAGTTACGGGGGTAGGTCCTACGAGCAGTACGTC.

The chain recombines TRBV7-6 with TRBJ1-5, with 7 bases aligning to TRBD1. J lost 13 bases, V lost 3 bases, and 9 bases had no gene match. CDR1 SGHVS and CDR2 FNYEAQ come from the germline V gene. The CDR3 contains 13 residues. CDR3 in amino acids: CASSLDTGDGQHF. CDR3 nucleotides: TGTGCCAGCAGCTTGGATACAGGGGACGGGCAGCATTTT.

The rearrangement links TRBV29-1 to TRBJ2-3; D remains ambiguous. Trimming took off 7 bases at V and 4 bases at J, with 12 bases between the two ends. CDR3 length: 12 amino acids. The germline gives CDR1 SQVTM, CDR2 ANQGSEA. CDR3 residues: CSGASDADTQYF. The CDR3 DNA is TGCAGCGGTGCGTCCGATGCAGATACGCAGTATTTT.

The chain links TRBV2 to TRBJ2-7, with 7 bases matching TRBD2. The V and J ends lost 5 bases and 0 bases, in that order; junction bases with no gene match: 7. Germline assignment: CDR1 SNHLY and CDR2 FYNNEI. The CDR3 runs 15 residues. For the CDR3, the DNA is TGTGCCAGCAGTTCCTTGGGGGGGTTCTCCTACGAGCAGTACGTC. This gives the protein CASSSLGGFSYEQYV.

J is TRBJ1-1 and V is TRBV10-3, with a tentative D call TRBD1 (6 bases). V lost 6 bases to trimming and J lost 2 bases, with 10 bases between them. The CDR3 extends over 13 amino acids. Germline CDR1 is ENHRY and CDR2 is SYGVKD. CDR3 in amino acids: CAIRGQTNTEAFF. CDR3 coding DNA: TGTGCCATCAGGGGACAAACTAACACTGAAGCTTTCTTT.

This chain connects TRBV18 to TRBJ1-5; 9 bases fit TRBD1. The CDR3 length is 15 residues. With 4 bases clipped from V and 7 bases from J, the junction kept 8 bases outside the gene matches. Germline V gives CDR1 KGHSH, CDR2 LQKENI. CDR3: CASSREQGADQPQHF. In nucleotides, the CDR3 is TGTGCCAGCTCACGGGAACAGGGGGCCGACCAGCCCCAGCATTTT.

J is TRBJ2-3 and V is TRBV6-5; D is ambiguous. The CDR3 runs to 11 residues. Germline CDR1 is MNHEY and CDR2 is SVGAGI. The V gene lost 8 bases and the J gene lost 6 bases, with 9 bases spanning the gap. DNA for the CDR3: TGTGCCAGCGGCCTGTTGGATACGCAGTATTTT. Its translation: CASGLLDTQYF.

The gene calls are TRBV7-8 and TRBJ1-2; D gene unclear. In germline, CDR1 is SGHVS, CDR2 FQNEAQ. The V and J ends lost 5 bases and 4 bases respectively, with 20 bases between them. The CDR3 is 16 amino acids. CDR3 amino acids: CASSLDGLSDGYGYTF. The CDR3 region has the DNA TGTGCCAGCAGCCTAGACGGACTTTCCGACGGCTATGGCTACACCTTC. Complete variable domain (other parts from reference TRBV7-8 and TRBJ1-2): GAGVSQSPRYKVAKRGQDVALRCDPISGHVSLFWYQQALGQGPEFLTYFQNEAQLDKSGLPSDRFFAERPEGSVSTLKIQRTQQEDSAVYLCASSLDGLSDGYGYTFGSGTRLTVV.

Here the CDR3 DNA reads TGTGCCAGCAGCTTCCCCTTGGGCGGGGGGGACGCAGATACGCAGTATTTT. This codes for CASSFPLGGGDADTQYF. The chain links TRBV5-4 to TRBJ2-3, with 9 bases that match TRBD2. CDR3 size: 17 residues. Germline values: CDR1 SGHNT, CDR2 YYREEE (reference sequence). Trimming took 2 bases from V and 4 from J; bases not matched to a gene: 11.

The V gene is TRBV7-2, the J gene TRBJ2-7; tentative D call: TRBD1 (7 bases). V was pared by 3 bases and J by 3 bases, with 15 bases between. The V gene's germline CDR1 is SGHTA and CDR2 FQGNSA. CDR3 size: 15 residues. The CDR3 coding sequence is TGTGCCAGCAGCTTTAGACAGGGAGGCGGCTACGAGCAGTACTTC. Amino acid sequence: CASSFRQGGGYEQYF.

This chain links TRBV5-4 with TRBJ1-5; 8 positions agree with TRBD1. V lost 4 bases and J lost 4; bases outside the gene matches: 4. The V gene's germline CDR1 is SGHNT and CDR2 YYREEE (reference sequence). This CDR3 contains 14 residues. The chain's CDR3 is CASSDGTGNQPQHF. In DNA form, the CDR3 reads TGTGCCAGCAGCGATGGGACAGGTAATCAGCCCCAGCATTTT.

The sample holds a few counts of this clone. The chain has TRBV23-1 and TRBJ1-2; D not resolved. TRBV23-1 is an ORF, with its function uncertain. V shed 6 bases and J shed 4 bases, with 15 bases lying between them. This CDR3 comprises 14 residues. CDR3 sequence reads: CASRRRETGYGYTF. Here the CDR3 DNA reads TGCGCCAGCAGACGGCGAGAGACGGGCTATGGCTACACCTTC.

The chain is built from TRBV27 and TRBJ1-6; 7 positions match TRBD1. The germline V gene encodes CDR1 MNHEY and CDR2 SMNVEV (reference sequence). V was pared by 6 bases and J by 5 bases, with 10 bases of the junction left unmatched. The CDR3 totals 16 residues. CDR3: CASRKLRDSHNSPLHF. CDR3 in DNA: TGTGCCAGCAGGAAACTCCGGGACAGTCATAATTCACCCCTCCACTTT.

This clone was counted only a few times. This chain links TRBV2 with TRBJ2-3; TRBD2 matches 12 bases. Per the germline V gene, CDR1 is SNHLY and CDR2 is FYNNEI. CDR3 size: 17 residues. The V segment lost 6 bases and the J segment 6 bases; nucleotides outside the gene matches: 13. The CDR3 sequence: CASSEGILAGGPDTQYF. Written as DNA, the CDR3 is TGTGCCAGCAGCGAGGGGATACTAGCGGGGGGCCCGGATACGCAGTATTTT.